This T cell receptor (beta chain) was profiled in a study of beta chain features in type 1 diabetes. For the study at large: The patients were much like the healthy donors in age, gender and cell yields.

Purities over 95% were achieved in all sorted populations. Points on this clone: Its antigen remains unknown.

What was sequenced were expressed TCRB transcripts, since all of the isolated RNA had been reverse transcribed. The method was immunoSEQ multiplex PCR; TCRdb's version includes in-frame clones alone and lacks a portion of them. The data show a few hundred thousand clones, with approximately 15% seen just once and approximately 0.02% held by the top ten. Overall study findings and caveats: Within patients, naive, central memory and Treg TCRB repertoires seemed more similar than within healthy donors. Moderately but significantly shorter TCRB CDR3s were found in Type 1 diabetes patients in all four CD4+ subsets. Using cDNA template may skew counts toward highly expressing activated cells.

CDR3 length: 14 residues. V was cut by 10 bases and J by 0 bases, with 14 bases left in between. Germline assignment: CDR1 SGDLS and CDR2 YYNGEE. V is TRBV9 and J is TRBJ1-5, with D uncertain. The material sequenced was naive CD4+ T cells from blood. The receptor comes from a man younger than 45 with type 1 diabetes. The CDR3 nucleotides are TGTGCCCGAGGGAGTATCTATAGCAATCAGCCCCAGCATTTT. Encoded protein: CARGSIYSNQPQHF.